Shown below are 30 T cell receptor beta chains from a single sample sequenced in a study of CD8+ T cells in alopecia areata. TCR sequencing used cDNA made by reverse transcription of extracted RNA. Some clones are missing from TCRdb's copy, which holds only in-frame ones; the method was immunoSEQ multiplex PCR. This table has some 95,000 clones, roughly 47% appearing once. Sequencing used CD4+ T cells sorted from blood. The receptor source for this set is a human donor with alopecia areata.

This clone was detected only a few times. This chain connects TRBV6-6 to TRBJ2-5; possible D gene TRBD2, 5 bases. The CDR3 consists of 14 residues. The V gene's germline CDR1 is MNHNY and CDR2 SVGAGI (reference sequence). Trimming shortened V by 3 bases and J by 4 bases, and 12 bases separated the two germline ends. The CDR3 reads CASSYRQGRETQYF. The CDR3 DNA follows: TGTGCCAGCAGTTATCGCCAAGGGAGAGAGACCCAGTACTTC.

The chain carries TRBV7-2 and TRBJ2-1, with D unclear. The CDR3 is made up of 16 amino acids. CDR1 SGHTA and CDR2 FQGNSA come from the germline V gene. V shed 0 bases and J shed 6 bases, with 15 bases lying between them. This CDR3 reads CASSLAVYARSNEQFF. Written as DNA, the CDR3 is TGTGCCAGCAGCTTAGCCGTATATGCCAGGAGCAATGAGCAGTTCTTC.

V usage is TRBV11-3 and J usage is TRBJ2-1; the match to TRBD1 covers 8 bases. V gave up 5 bases and J gave up 6 bases; unmatched junction bases: 9. Looked up from germline, CDR1 is SGHNT and CDR2 is YENEEA. The CDR3 is 15 amino acids. This CDR3 reads CASSLTGDTPNEQFF. Here the CDR3 DNA reads TGTGCCAGCAGCCTGACAGGGGACACGCCCAATGAGCAGTTCTTC.

This rearrangement joins TRBV29-1 to TRBJ1-5, with a weak D call TRBD1 (5 bases). Looked up from germline, CDR1 is SQVTM and CDR2 is ANQGSEA. The CDR3 covers 12 residues. Trimming left V 7 bases short and J 7 bases short, with 14 bases between. CDR3 nucleotide sequence: TGCAGCGCCAAGGTAGCAGGGCAGCCCCAGCATTTT. This translates into CSAKVAGQPQHF. The full variable domain, in which reference TRBV29-1 and TRBJ1-5 provide the parts outside the CDR3, is SAVISQKPSRDICQRGTSLTIQCQVDSQVTMMFWYRQQPGQSLTLIATANQGSEATYESGFVIDKFPISRPNLTFSTLTVSNMSPEDSSIYLCSAKVAGQPQHFGDGTRLSIL.

This clone was found a few times. This chain connects TRBV29-1 to TRBJ2-3, with a weak D call TRBD2 (5 bases). V was trimmed by 7 bases and J by 0 bases, leaving 17 bases between them. The CDR3 loop spans 15 amino acids. Germline V lookup: CDR1 SQVTM, CDR2 ANQGSEA. The CDR3 DNA follows: TGCAGCGAGCGGTCGCCCCTGTCTAGCACAGATACGCAGTATTTT. Protein sequence: CSERSPLSSTDTQYF.

J is TRBJ2-3 and V is TRBV27; TRBD2 matches at 8 bases. The CDR3 extends over 16 amino acids. Looked up from germline, CDR1 is MNHEY and CDR2 is SMNVEV (reference sequence). V gave up 3 bases and J gave up 4 bases; unmatched junction bases: 9. The CDR3 DNA reads TGTGCCAGCAGTTTCGGTTCGCGGGGGGCGGCAGATACGCAGTATTTT. Encoded protein: CASSFGSRGAADTQYF.

This clone was picked up a small number of times. The chain is built from TRBV11-2 and TRBJ2-3; 11 bases fit TRBD2. The CDR3 sequence is 19 residues long. Germline assignment: CDR1 SGHAT and CDR2 FQNNGV. The ends lost 3 bases at V and 2 bases at J; junction bases unmatched: 13. The CDR3 DNA follows: TGTGCCAGCAGCTTTCGACTAGCGGGGCCTACGGAGTACACAGATACGCAGTATTTT. This codes for CASSFRLAGPTEYTDTQYF.

J is TRBJ1-1 and V is TRBV30; D remains unclear. Trimming cost V 1 base and J 2 bases, with 8 bases left between them. The CDR3 extends over 13 amino acids. The germline gives CDR1 GTSNPN, CDR2 SVGIG (reference sequence). The CDR3 loop is CAWSEGGNTEAFF. As DNA, the CDR3 is TGTGCCTGGAGTGAGGGCGGAAACACTGAAGCTTTCTTT. The whole variable domain, filled in from reference TRBV30 and TRBJ1-1, reads SQTIHQWPATLVQPVGSPLSLECTVEGTSNPNLYWYRQAAGRGLQLLFYSVGIGQISSEVPQNLSASRPQDRQFILSSKKLLLSDSGFYLCAWSEGGNTEAFFGQGTRLTVV.

This clone has a handful of counts. This chain connects TRBV6-1 to TRBJ2-5; D is undetermined. V was cut by 2 bases and J by 5 bases, with 3 bases left in between. The CDR3 has 11 amino acids. CDR1 is MNHNS and CDR2 is SASEGT in the germline V gene. CDR3 protein: CASSERETQYF. CDR3 nucleotides: TGTGCCAGCAGTGAAAGGGAGACCCAGTACTTC.

This clone was observed a few times. This chain links TRBV5-1 with TRBJ2-7, with D hard to call. Trimming cost V 2 bases and J 3 bases, with 12 bases left between them. CDR1 is SGHRS and CDR2 is YFSETQ in the germline V gene. The CDR3 loop spans 14 amino acids. CDR3 DNA sequence: TGCGCCAGCAGCTTAGTCCCAGGTAGCTACGAGCAGTACTTC. This sequence encodes CASSLVPGSYEQYF. Drawing the rest from reference TRBV5-1 and TRBJ2-7, the complete variable domain is KAGVTQTPRYLIKTRGQQVTLSCSPISGHRSVSWYQQTPGQGLQFLFEYFSETQRNKGNFPGRFSGRQFSNSRSEMNVSTLELGDSALYLCASSLVPGSYEQYFGPGTRLTVT.

This clone was seen only a few times. The chain recombines TRBV29-1 with TRBJ2-6; D uncertain. CDR1 and CDR2 (germline): SQVTM, ANQGSEA. This CDR3 is built from 15 residues. The ends were cut back, 4 bases at V and 0 bases at J, with 10 bases in the middle. This chain's CDR3 is CSVVQANSGANVLTF. CDR3 DNA sequence: TGCAGCGTTGTTCAAGCGAACTCTGGGGCCAACGTCCTGACTTTC.

About this clone itself: Other DNA sequences in the same sample also yield this CDR3. CDR3 in amino acids: CASSLDSGANVLTF. The CDR3 DNA follows: TGCGCCAGCAGCTTGGACTCCGGGGCCAACGTCCTGACTTTC. The V gene is TRBV5-1, the J gene TRBJ2-6; the D is unclear. The germline CDR1 and CDR2 sequences are SGHRS and YFSETQ. The ends were cut back, 0 bases at V and 4 bases at J, with 5 bases in the middle. The CDR3 sequence is 14 residues long.

This rearrangement joins TRBV2 to TRBJ1-3; no reliable D call. This CDR3 is built from 15 residues. Germline CDR1 reads SNHLY; CDR2 reads FYNNEI. V was cut by 4 bases and J by 0 bases, with 10 bases left in between. The CDR3, as DNA: TGTGCCAGCAGTGGACGGAGGGACTCTGGAAACACCATATATTTT. This encodes CASSGRRDSGNTIYF.

This clone was seen more than once but under ten times. J is TRBJ2-3 and V is TRBV29-1; no clear D gene. This CDR3 is built from 13 residues. The ends were cut back, 6 bases at V and 3 bases at J, with 13 bases in the middle. The germline gives CDR1 SQVTM, CDR2 ANQGSEA. The CDR3 protein is CSVPVGATDTQYF. Here the CDR3 DNA reads TGCAGCGTCCCCGTTGGAGCAACAGATACGCAGTATTTT.

This chain links TRBV30 with TRBJ1-5, with D possibly being TRBD1 (5 bases). This CDR3 contains 13 residues. Germline CDR1 GTSNPN, CDR2 SVGIG (reference sequence). With 1 base removed from V and 3 bases from J, the gap between germline ends came to 7 bases. Here the CDR3 DNA reads TGTGCCTGGAGTGGACAGTACAATCAGCCCCAGCATTTT. Translating gives CAWSGQYNQPQHF.

This clone has only a few counts. The J gene is TRBJ2-1, the V gene TRBV30; 11 bases line up with TRBD1. With 3 bases clipped from V and 8 bases from J, the junction kept 6 bases outside the gene matches. Looked up from germline, CDR1 is GTSNPN and CDR2 is SVGIG (reference sequence). This CDR3 spans 14 amino acids. Here the CDR3 DNA reads TGTGCCTGGAGGAGGGGACAGGGGGAGGATGAGCAGTTCTTC. Encoded protein: CAWRRGQGEDEQFF.

The chain employs TRBV5-1 and TRBJ1-2, with a weak D call TRBD1 (6 bases). V lost 2 bases and J lost 4, with 9 bases in between. The CDR3 covers 13 residues. CDR1 and CDR2 from the germline V gene are SGHRS and YFSETQ. The CDR3 DNA reads TGCGCCAGCAGCTTCAGGGGTCTCTATGGCTACACCTTC. This codes for CASSFRGLYGYTF.

This clone was detected only a few times. This chain connects TRBV7-9 to TRBJ1-4; D is uncertain. Germline lookup yields CDR1 SEHNR and CDR2 FQNEAQ (reference sequence). Trimming left V 5 bases short and J 7 bases short, with 20 bases between. The CDR3 is 16 amino acids. CDR3: CASSPSVGNRGEKLFF. For the CDR3, the DNA is TGTGCCAGCAGCCCGAGCGTCGGGAACCGGGGTGAAAAACTGTTTTTT.

This clone was detected only a few times. V is TRBV28 and J is TRBJ2-7; 8 positions match TRBD1. The CDR3 sequence is 16 residues long. Looked up from germline, CDR1 is MDHEN and CDR2 is SYDVKM. V lost 5 bases to trimming and J lost 6 bases; unmatched junction nucleotides: 15. As DNA, the CDR3 is TGTGCCAGCAGTGCCCCTACCGGGACAGGTTTGTCCGAGCAGTACTTC. Its translation: CASSAPTGTGLSEQYF.

This sequence joins TRBV30 and TRBJ1-6; D gene ambiguous. V was clipped by 3 bases and J by 12 bases, with 12 bases between them. The CDR3 has 12 amino acids. Germline V gene lookup returns CDR1 GTSNPN and CDR2 SVGIG (reference sequence). This CDR3 reads CAWRPATGPLHF. CDR3 nucleotide sequence: TGTGCCTGGAGGCCGGCCACGGGACCCCTCCACTTT.

The chain joins TRBV6-6 to TRBJ1-2; D unclear. Germline CDR1 is MNHNY and CDR2 is SVGAGI (reference sequence). Deletions cut 0 bases from V and 2 bases from J, with 4 bases between. The CDR3 extends over 13 amino acids. The CDR3 is CASSYSGNYGYTF. The CDR3 nucleotides read TGTGCCAGCAGTTACTCAGGGAACTATGGCTACACCTTC.

V usage is TRBV30 and J usage is TRBJ2-7; TRBD1 agrees at 10 bases. Looked up from germline, CDR1 is GTSNPN and CDR2 is SVGIG (reference sequence). There are 13 residues in the CDR3. V lost 0 bases to trimming and J lost 6 bases; unmatched junction nucleotides: 2. The CDR3 reads CAWSVDRGSEQYF. The CDR3 bases are TGTGCCTGGAGTGTGGACAGGGGGAGCGAGCAGTACTTC.

V and J are TRBV29-1 and TRBJ2-7; no reliable D call. This CDR3 is built from 13 residues. CDR1 is SQVTM, CDR2 ANQGSEA, per germline. The V and J ends lost 4 bases and 2 bases respectively, with 12 bases between them. The CDR3 is CSVVRQVTYEQYF. The CDR3 nucleotides read TGCAGCGTTGTCCGCCAGGTGACCTACGAGCAGTACTTC.

This clone has a handful of counts. This chain connects TRBV23-1 to TRBJ2-7; D is undetermined. TRBV23-1 is identified as an open reading frame with a role that is uncertain. Trimming took off 7 bases at V and 4 bases at J, with 14 bases between the two ends. The CDR3 sequence is 13 residues long. CDR3 protein: CASMDCRQYEQYF. CDR3 DNA sequence: TGCGCCAGCATGGATTGTCGTCAATACGAGCAGTACTTC.

The chain joins TRBV29-1 to TRBJ2-3; either TRBD1 or TRBD2 may fit D (6 bases each). CDR1 SQVTM and CDR2 ANQGSEA come from the germline V gene. Trimming cost V 6 bases and J 2 bases, with 18 bases left between them. The CDR3 consists of 15 residues. The CDR3 sequence is CSVGGDRSSTDTQYF. In DNA form, the CDR3 reads TGCAGCGTGGGGGGAGACAGGAGTTCCACAGATACGCAGTATTTT.

This rearrangement joins TRBV7-8 to TRBJ2-5; no definite D call. CDR3 length: 14 amino acids. V lost 5 bases and J lost 0, with 10 bases in between. CDR1 is SGHVS and CDR2 is FQNEAQ in the germline V gene. CDR3 sequence reads: CASSADRYQETQYF. The CDR3 DNA follows: TGTGCCAGCAGCGCAGACCGGTACCAAGAGACCCAGTACTTC.

Here the CDR3 reads CASAPRVGEDEQYF. Here the CDR3 DNA reads TGTGCCAGCGCCCCTAGGGTAGGGGAAGACGAGCAGTACTTC. This chain joins TRBV6-1 and TRBJ2-7, with D perhaps matching TRBD1 (5 bases). The CDR3 is 14 amino acids. Per germline, CDR1 MNHNS and CDR2 SASEGT. Trimming pared 8 bases from V and 5 bases from J, leaving 19 bases between.

The V call is TRBV12-5, the J call TRBJ2-6; D not certain. V was trimmed by 2 bases and J by 4 bases, leaving 3 bases between them. In germline, CDR1 is LGHNT, CDR2 FRNRAP. The CDR3 totals 13 residues. CDR3 residues: CASGLSGANVLTF. CDR3 coding DNA: TGTGCTAGTGGTTTGTCCGGGGCCAACGTCCTGACTTTC.

The V call is TRBV2, the J call TRBJ2-5, with 10 nucleotides matching TRBD1. The V gene's germline CDR1 is SNHLY and CDR2 FYNNEI. V dropped 4 bases and J dropped 6; count of bases not matched to a gene: 5. The CDR3 spans 14 residues. CDR3 loop: CASSGGDRGQTQYF. In DNA form, the CDR3 reads TGTGCCAGCAGTGGGGGAGACAGGGGGCAGACCCAGTACTTC.

The genes are TRBV29-1 and TRBJ2-5, with TRBD2 matching over 11 bases. The ends lost 5 bases at V and 7 bases at J; junction bases unmatched: 6. Germline CDR1 is SQVTM and CDR2 is ANQGSEA. This CDR3 region has 13 residues. CDR3 sequence reads: CSVHRGTSGTQYF. CDR3 sequence (DNA): TGCAGCGTTCATCGAGGGACTAGCGGGACCCAGTACTTC.